The rows below give T cell receptor beta chains drawn from one sample of a study of blood T cell repertoires in COVID-19. Sequencing used immunoSEQ multiplex PCR; TCRdb keeps in-frame clones, though not all of them. This sample carries tens of thousands of clones, just under 90% of them seen once, and the ten largest clones take 6% to 6.5%. Sequencing was done on a sample of peripheral blood. The origin of the receptors is a woman aged 60-70 years with COVID-19, enrolled during active disease. CDR3s include the opening cysteine and the closing phenylalanine or tryptophan. D genes are given only for firm matches. A row's size may be missing; if present it is once, few, many or a size class.

J | D | V | size | CDR3 | DNA
TRBJ2-5 | . | TRBV11-2 | . | CASSLRETQYF | TGTGCCAGCAGCCTCCGAGAGACCCAGTACTTC
TRBJ1-4 | . | TRBV19 | . | CATRGIPTNEKLFF | TGTGCCACCCGCGGTATCCCGACTAATGAAAAACTGTTTTTT
TRBJ1-4 | TRBD1 | TRBV6-8 | few | CASSYDPTGTGNEKLFF | TGTGCCAGCAGTTACGATCCCACCGGGACAGGGAATGAAAAACTGTTTTTT
TRBJ2-1 | . | TRBV21-1 | . | CASSHQGRDRALLGFF | TGTGCCAGCAGCCACCAAGGACGGGACAGGGCGCTTCTGGGGTTCTTC
TRBJ2-5 | TRBD1 | TRBV2 | . | CASRDPDRVLETQYF | TGTGCCAGCAGGGATCCAGACAGGGTGTTAGAGACCCAGTACTTC
TRBJ1-1 | . | TRBV12-3/TRBV12-4 | . | CASSFPWAEAFF | TGTGCCAGCAGTTTTCCGTGGGCCGAGGCTTTCTTT
TRBJ2-1 | TRBD2 | TRBV5-4 | . | CASSPGGPTYNEQFF | TGTGCCAGCAGCCCGGGAGGTCCAACCTACAATGAGCAGTTCTTC
TRBJ1-1 | . | TRBV15 | . | CATSRGGDTEAFF | TGTGCCACCAGCAGAGGGGGGGACACTGAAGCTTTCTTT
TRBJ1-1 | . | TRBV5-1 | . | CASSEVVNTEAFF | TGCGCCAGCAGCGAGGTCGTGAACACTGAAGCTTTCTTT
TRBJ2-2 | . | TRBV9 | . | CASSVVSSPNTGELFF | TGTGCCAGCAGCGTAGTTAGTTCCCCGAACACCGGGGAGCTGTTTTTT
TRBJ2-1 | TRBD2 | TRBV6-5 | . | CASRPGTSFREQFF | TGTGCCAGCAGGCCCGGGACTAGCTTTCGTGAGCAGTTCTTC
TRBJ1-1 | TRBD1 | TRBV29-1 | . | CSGGTANTEAFF | TGCAGCGGCGGGACAGCGAACACTGAAGCTTTCTTT
TRBJ2-1 | TRBD2 | TRBV5-1 | . | CASSLNIAGALGEQFF | TGCGCCAGCAGCTTGAACATAGCGGGAGCCCTTGGTGAGCAGTTCTTC
TRBJ1-5 | TRBD1 | TRBV27 | many | CASHPGTGVQPQHF | TGTGCCAGCCATCCCGGGACAGGGGTTCAGCCCCAGCATTTT
TRBJ1-2 | . | TRBV5-4 | once | CASSLARSNGYTF | TGTGCCAGCAGCTTGGCGCGGTCCAATGGCTACACCTTC
TRBJ2-1 | TRBD2 | TRBV5-8 | . | CASSLAGLAGYNEQFF | TGTGCCAGCAGCTTGGCCGGTCTAGCGGGATACAATGAGCAGTTCTTC
TRBJ2-1 | . | TRBV7-6 | . | CASRSSRSSYNEQFF | TGTGCCAGCCGCTCTTCGCGGAGCTCCTACAATGAGCAGTTCTTC
TRBJ2-7 | TRBD2 | TRBV28 | once | CASSFRLAGEYF | TGTGCCAGCAGTTTTCGCCTAGCGGGAGAGTACTTC
TRBJ1-6 | TRBD1 | TRBV11-2 | . | CASSLSGQGANSPLHF | TGTGCCAGCAGTTTATCAGGACAGGGAGCGAATTCACCCCTCCACTTT
TRBJ2-7 | . | TRBV4-1 | . | CASSQDLSGAQSYEQYF | TGCGCCAGCAGCCAAGACCTTTCAGGCGCACAATCCTACGAGCAGTACTTC
TRBJ2-7 | . | TRBV15 | . | CATSRGGQGHREQYF | TGTGCCACCAGCAGGGGCGGTCAGGGACATCGGGAGCAGTACTTC
TRBJ1-5 | . | TRBV2 | . | CASSEDRLMGPQHF | TGTGCCAGCAGTGAAGACAGACTAATGGGGCCCCAGCATTTT
TRBJ1-5 | . | TRBV20-1 | . | CSASLGVPNQPQHF | TGCAGTGCTAGTCTCGGAGTTCCTAATCAGCCCCAGCATTTT
TRBJ2-1 | TRBD2 | TRBV10-2 | . | CASDTSGAYNEQFF | TGCGCCAGCGATACTAGCGGAGCCTACAATGAGCAGTTCTTC
TRBJ2-1 | TRBD1 | TRBV19 | . | CASRPRDSPAYNEQFF | TGTGCCAGTAGACCCCGGGACAGCCCCGCTTACAATGAGCAGTTCTTC
TRBJ1-2 | . | TRBV7-8 | . | CASSLVQSAEPGGYTF | TGTGCCAGCAGCTTAGTACAATCGGCCGAGCCCGGGGGCTACACCTTC
TRBJ2-1 | . | TRBV6-5 | . | CASSYEADAYNEQFF | TGTGCCAGCAGTTACGAAGCGGATGCCTACAATGAGCAGTTCTTC
TRBJ1-4 | TRBD1 | TRBV30 | . | CAWSPTGSTNEKLFF | TGTGCCTGGAGCCCGACAGGGTCAACTAATGAAAAACTGTTTTTT
TRBJ2-5 | TRBD2 | TRBV9 | . | CASSLDSGTTRETQYF | TGTGCCAGCAGCCTAGACAGCGGGACGACTAGGGAGACCCAGTACTTC
TRBJ2-1 | TRBD2 | TRBV29-1 | . | CSVRERGAPSYNEQFF | TGCAGCGTTCGAGAGCGGGGGGCCCCCTCCTACAATGAGCAGTTCTTC
TRBJ2-2 | TRBD2 | TRBV7-6 | . | CASSLAAGGPGSGELFF | TGTGCCAGCAGCTTAGCAGCGGGAGGGCCCGGTAGCGGGGAGCTGTTTTTT
TRBJ2-2 | . | TRBV27 | . | CASSSTGRGELFF | TGTGCCAGCAGTTCGACAGGTCGCGGGGAGCTGTTTTTT
TRBJ2-2 | . | TRBV6-2/TRBV6-3 | once | CASSYSMPLLSGELFF | TGTGCCAGCAGTTACTCCATGCCCTTACTATCCGGGGAGCTGTTTTTT
TRBJ2-1 | TRBD2 | TRBV7-2 | . | CASSPQGGPGRRNEQFF | TGTGCCAGCAGCCCCCAGGGAGGGCCGGGTAGAAGGAATGAGCAGTTCTTC
TRBJ2-7 | . | TRBV5-1 | . | CASSSQGTYEQYF | TGCGCCAGCAGCTCCCAGGGTACCTACGAGCAGTACTTC
TRBJ1-5 | . | TRBV19 | . | CASSISSNQPQHF | TGTGCCAGTAGTATTAGTAGCAATCAGCCCCAGCATTTT
TRBJ2-1 | . | TRBV7-8 | . | CASSLERGQSYNEQFF | TGTGCCAGCAGCTTAGAGCGGGGACAAAGTTACAATGAGCAGTTCTTC
TRBJ1-2 | TRBD1 | TRBV28 | . | CASSPPDRGLDGYTF | TGTGCCAGCAGTCCTCCGGACAGGGGGTTAGATGGCTACACCTTC
TRBJ2-3 | TRBD1 | TRBV6-1 | . | CASRPRDRGTDTQYF | TGTGCCAGCAGGCCCCGGGACAGGGGCACAGATACGCAGTATTTT
TRBJ2-7 | TRBD1 | TRBV2 | . | CASSELGTVYEQYF | TGTGCCAGCAGTGAGTTAGGGACAGTCTACGAGCAGTACTTC
TRBJ1-5 | . | TRBV6-5 | . | CASRGGDQPQHF | TGTGCCAGCAGGGGGGGGGATCAGCCCCAGCATTTT